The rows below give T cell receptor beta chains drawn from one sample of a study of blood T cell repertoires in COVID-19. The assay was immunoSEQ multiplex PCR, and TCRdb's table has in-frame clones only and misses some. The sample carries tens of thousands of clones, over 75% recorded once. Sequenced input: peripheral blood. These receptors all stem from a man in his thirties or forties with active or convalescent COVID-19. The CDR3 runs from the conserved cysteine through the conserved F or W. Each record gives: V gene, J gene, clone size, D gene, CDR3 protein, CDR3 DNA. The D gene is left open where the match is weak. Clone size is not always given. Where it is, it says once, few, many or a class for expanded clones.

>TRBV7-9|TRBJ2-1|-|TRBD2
CASSPGLAGGGGEQFF
TGTGCCAGCAGCCCCGGACTAGCGGGGGGGGGTGGTGAGCAGTTCTTC
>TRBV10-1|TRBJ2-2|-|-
CASSDFGGGGELFF
TGCGCCAGCAGTGATTTCGGGGGTGGCGGGGAGCTGTTTTTT
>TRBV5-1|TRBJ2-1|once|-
CASSFDSIYNEQFF
TGCGCCAGCAGCTTTGACAGCATATACAATGAGCAGTTCTTC
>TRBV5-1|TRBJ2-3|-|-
CASSRTGGTDTQYF
TGCGCCAGCAGTCGGACCGGGGGCACAGATACGCAGTATTTT
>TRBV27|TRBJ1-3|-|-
CASSAGLISGNTIYF
TGTGCCAGCAGTGCGGGACTGATCTCTGGAAACACCATATATTTT
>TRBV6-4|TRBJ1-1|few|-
CASSVAGNTEAFF
TGTGCCAGCAGTGTGGCAGGGAACACTGAAGCTTTCTTT
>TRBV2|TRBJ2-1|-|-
CASTRNRAAYEQFF
TGTGCCAGCACCCGTAACAGGGCAGCCTATGAGCAGTTCTTC
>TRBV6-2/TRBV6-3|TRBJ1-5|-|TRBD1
CASSYSGDREHF
TGTGCCAGCAGTTACTCTGGGGACAGGGAGCATTTT
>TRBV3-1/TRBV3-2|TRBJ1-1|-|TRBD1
CASSRGQAAISAFF
TGTGCCAGCAGCCGGGGACAGGCGGCGATTTCGGCTTTCTTT
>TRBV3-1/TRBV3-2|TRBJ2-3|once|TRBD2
CASSPRTSGTDTQYF
TGTGCCAGCAGCCCCCGGACTAGCGGGACAGATACGCAGTATTTT
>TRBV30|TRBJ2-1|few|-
CAWSMENEQFF
TGTGCCTGGAGTATGGAGAATGAGCAGTTCTTC
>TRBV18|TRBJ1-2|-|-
CASSPAEAYGYTF
TGTGCCAGCTCACCAGCGGAAGCCTATGGCTACACCTTC
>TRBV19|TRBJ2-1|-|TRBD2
CASTQALAGVNEQFF
TGTGCCAGTACCCAGGCCCTAGCGGGGGTTAATGAGCAGTTCTTC
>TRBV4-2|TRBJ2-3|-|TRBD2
CASSQSLAGADTQYF
TGTGCCAGCAGCCAATCTCTAGCGGGAGCGGATACGCAGTATTTT
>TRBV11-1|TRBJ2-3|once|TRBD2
CASSSGGAFDTQYF
TGTGCCAGCAGTAGCGGGGGGGCTTTCGATACGCAGTATTTT
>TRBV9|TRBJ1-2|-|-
CASSVHPDSNYGYTF
TGTGCCAGCAGCGTTCACCCGGACAGTAACTATGGCTACACCTTC
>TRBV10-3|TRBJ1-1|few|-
CAISELEGFGTEAFF
TGTGCCATCAGTGAGCTAGAAGGCTTTGGCACTGAAGCTTTCTTT
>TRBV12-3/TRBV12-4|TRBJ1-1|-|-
CASKVQENTEAFF
TGTGCCAGCAAAGTTCAGGAGAACACTGAAGCTTTCTTT
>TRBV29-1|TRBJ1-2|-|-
CSASQTTGLIGDGYTF
TGCAGCGCGAGCCAGACCACAGGGCTGATAGGGGATGGCTACACCTTC
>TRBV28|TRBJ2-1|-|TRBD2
CASSLGLAGEGAYNEQFF
TGTGCCAGCAGTCTGGGACTAGCGGGAGAGGGGGCCTACAATGAGCAGTTCTTC
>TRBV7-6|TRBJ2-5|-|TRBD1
CASSLAGGAETQYF
TGTGCCAGCAGCTTAGCAGGGGGCGCGGAGACCCAGTACTTC
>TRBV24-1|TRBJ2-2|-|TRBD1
CATSGTGTGAGELFF
TGTGCCACCAGTGGTACCGGGACAGGGGCCGGGGAGCTGTTTTTT
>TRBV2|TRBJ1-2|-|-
CASSVQTFEGGYTF
TGTGCCAGCAGTGTTCAGACATTCGAGGGTGGCTACACCTTC
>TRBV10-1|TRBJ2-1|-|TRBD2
CASSALAGGQNEQFF
TGCGCCAGCAGTGCACTAGCGGGGGGGCAAAATGAGCAGTTCTTC
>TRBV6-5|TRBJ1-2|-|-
CASSYLSAVVGGYTF
TGTGCCAGCAGTTACCTTTCGGCGGTGGTCGGGGGCTACACCTTC
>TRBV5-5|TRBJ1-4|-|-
CASSLFGRGNEKLFF
TGTGCCAGCAGCTTGTTTGGCAGGGGAAATGAAAAACTGTTTTTT
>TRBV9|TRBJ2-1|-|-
CASSTGSYNEQFF
TGTGCCAGCAGCACAGGATCCTACAATGAGCAGTTCTTC
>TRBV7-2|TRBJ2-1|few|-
CASSPAGRGGPDEQFF
TGTGCCAGCAGCCCCGCCGGGCGGGGCGGGCCGGATGAGCAGTTCTTC
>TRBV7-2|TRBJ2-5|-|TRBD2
CASSGVGLAGGGETQYF
TGTGCCAGCAGCGGCGTCGGGCTAGCGGGAGGGGGAGAGACCCAGTACTTC
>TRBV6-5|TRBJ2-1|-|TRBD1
CASSPEGTVPNEQFF
TGTGCCAGCAGTCCAGAGGGGACAGTCCCCAATGAGCAGTTCTTC
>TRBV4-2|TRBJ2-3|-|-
CASSQVGSVGLRTDTQYF
TGTGCCAGCAGCCAAGTTGGCTCCGTGGGACTCCGCACAGATACGCAGTATTTT
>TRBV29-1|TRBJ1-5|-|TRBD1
CSAGTGANQPQHF
TGCAGCGCTGGGACAGGGGCCAATCAGCCCCAGCATTTT
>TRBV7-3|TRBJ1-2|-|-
CASSLGSGDYGYTF
TGTGCCAGCAGCTTAGGGTCCGGGGATTATGGCTACACCTTC
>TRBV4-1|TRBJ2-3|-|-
CASSQQAGEATDTQYF
TGCGCCAGCAGCCAGCAAGCGGGTGAAGCGACAGATACGCAGTATTTT
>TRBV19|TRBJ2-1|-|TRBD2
CASSLLAGHEQFF
TGTGCCAGTAGTCTTCTAGCGGGACATGAGCAGTTCTTC
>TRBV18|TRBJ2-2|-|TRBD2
CASSTGTSVGTGELFF
TGTGCCAGCTCAACCGGGACTAGCGTCGGTACCGGGGAGCTGTTTTTT
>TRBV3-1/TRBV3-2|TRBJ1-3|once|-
CASSPSSGNTIYF
TGTGCCAGCAGCCCTTCCTCTGGAAACACCATATATTTT
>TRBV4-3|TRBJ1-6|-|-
CASSQMPSYASSYNSPLHF
TGCGCCAGCAGCCAAATGCCTTCCTATGCGAGCTCCTATAATTCACCCCTCCACTTT
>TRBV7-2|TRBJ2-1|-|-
CASSLAGGGEDSYNEQFF
TGTGCCAGCAGCTTAGCGGGCGGAGGGGAAGACTCCTACAATGAGCAGTTCTTC
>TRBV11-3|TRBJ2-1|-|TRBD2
CASSSGLAGYNEQFF
TGTGCCAGCAGCTCCGGACTAGCGGGATACAATGAGCAGTTCTTC
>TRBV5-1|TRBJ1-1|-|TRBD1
CASRQTPGGAGTEAFF
TGCGCCAGTCGTCAAACTCCAGGGGGTGCAGGCACTGAAGCTTTCTTT
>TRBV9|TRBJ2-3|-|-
CASTRGPSTDTQYF
TGTGCCAGCACCAGGGGCCCTAGCACAGATACGCAGTATTTT
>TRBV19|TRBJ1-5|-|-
CASSMRSIRVNQPQHF
TGTGCCAGTAGTATGCGGTCCATCAGGGTCAATCAGCCCCAGCATTTT
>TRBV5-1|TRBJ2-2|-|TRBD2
CASSLGLAGLTGELFF
TGCGCCAGCAGCTTGGGACTAGCGGGCCTCACCGGGGAGCTGTTTTTT
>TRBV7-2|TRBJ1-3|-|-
CASSPNSGNTIYF
TGTGCCAGCAGCCCCAACTCTGGAAACACCATATATTTT
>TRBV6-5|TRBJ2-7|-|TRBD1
CASSLRDRGLYEQYF
TGTGCCAGCAGTCTAAGGGACAGGGGGCTCTACGAGCAGTACTTC
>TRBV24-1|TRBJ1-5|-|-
CATSEAGQHNQPQHF
TGTGCCACCAGTGAAGCCGGACAGCACAATCAGCCCCAGCATTTT
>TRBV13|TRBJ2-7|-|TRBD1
CASSPLGTASYEQYF
TGTGCCAGCAGCCCCCTCGGGACAGCTTCCTACGAGCAGTACTTC
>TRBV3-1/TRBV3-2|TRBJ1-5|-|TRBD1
CASSHGQGGNQPQHF
TGTGCCAGCAGCCACGGACAGGGTGGCAATCAGCCCCAGCATTTT
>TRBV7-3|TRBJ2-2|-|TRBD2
CASSLTSSGGLNTGELFF
TGTGCCAGCAGCTTAACGTCAAGCGGGGGTCTGAACACCGGGGAGCTGTTTTTT
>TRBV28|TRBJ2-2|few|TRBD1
CASSLRGQLFTGELFF
TGTGCCAGCAGTTTAAGGGGACAGCTTTTCACCGGGGAGCTGTTTTTT
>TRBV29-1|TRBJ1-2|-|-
CSVGGRVHYGYTF
TGCAGCGTTGGAGGTCGGGTACACTATGGCTACACCTTC
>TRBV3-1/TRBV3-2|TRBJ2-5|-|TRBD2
CASSQGIRGGFLETQYF
TGTGCCAGCAGCCAAGGAATTCGGGGAGGGTTTTTGGAGACCCAGTACTTC
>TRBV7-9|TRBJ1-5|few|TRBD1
CASSQGTAQGQPQHF
TGTGCCAGCAGCCAGGGGACAGCCCAGGGTCAGCCCCAGCATTTT
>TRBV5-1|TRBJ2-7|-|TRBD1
CASSLAVTGVYEQYF
TGCGCCAGCAGCTTGGCCGTGACAGGGGTTTACGAGCAGTACTTC